The 14 T cell receptor beta chains reported below all come from one sample, sequenced in a study of Graves' ophthalmopathy and Graves' hyperthyroidism. Investigators amplified TCR beta CDR3 regions from RNA transcripts. RT-PCR with HTBI primers came first, then second-round multiplex PCR. TCRdb ran MiXCR on the multiplex PCR reads and lists one entry per CDR3 protein. The profile shows approximately 700,000 distinct CDR3 sequences, 40% of them singletons. The sample comprised peripheral blood. Receptor source: an adult man with Graves' ophthalmopathy.

The chain is built from TRBV29-1 and TRBJ2-7; TRBD1 matches at 10 bases. The J call could be wrong; TRBJ2-1 is a better fit for the DNA end. The CDR3 totals 13 residues. Germline assignment: CDR1 SQVTM and CDR2 ANQGSEA. The CDR3 sequence is CSVGQGRDNEQFF. CDR3 DNA sequence: TGCAGCGTGGGACAGGGGCGGGACAATGAGCAGTTCTTC.

In its sample, this clonotype was seen many times. The genes are TRBV19 and TRBJ1-1; D unclear. Germline CDR1 and CDR2: LNHDA and SQIVND (reference sequence). The V and J ends lost 4 bases and 1 base respectively, with 7 bases between them. The CDR3 covers 13 residues. CDR3: CASSNGKNTEAFF. The CDR3 DNA sequence: TGTGCCAGTAGTAACGGGAAGAACACTGAAGCTTTCTTT.

This clonotype was seen a handful of times. The chain links TRBV10-3 to TRBJ2-2, with 8 bases that match TRBD1. CDR3 length: 13 amino acids. V lost 4 bases and J lost 5; bases outside the gene matches: 0. Germline lookup yields CDR1 ENHRY and CDR2 SYGVKD. The CDR3 spells CAISGTGTGELFF. The CDR3 DNA reads TGTGCCATCAGTGGGACAGGGACCGGGGAGCTGTTTTTT.

V gene TRBV24-1 combines with J gene TRBJ2-5; D tentatively fits TRBD1 or TRBD2 (5 bases each). The CDR3 extends over 11 amino acids. Germline values: CDR1 KGHDR, CDR2 SFDVKD. V lost 10 bases and J 7 bases, leaving 12 bases between the germline ends. CDR3 DNA sequence: TGTGCCACAGGGAATGGGGGGACCCAGTACTTC. Translated: CATGNGGTQYF.

This clonotype was detected many times. The V call is TRBV2, the J call TRBJ1-2; no clear D. The CDR3 has 10 amino acids. V lost 5 bases to trimming and J lost 8 bases, with 6 bases between them. From germline, CDR1 is SNHLY and CDR2 FYNNEI. The CDR3 DNA follows: TGTGCCAGCAGTCAGCAAGGCTACACCTTC. It yields the protein CASSQQGYTF.

Ten or more counts support this clonotype. The chain is built from TRBV7-9 and TRBJ2-7, with TRBD2 matching 11 bases. This CDR3 region has 15 residues. Germline V gives CDR1 SEHNR, CDR2 FQNEAQ (reference sequence). Trimming removed 5 bases from V and 3 bases from J; junction bases left unmatched: 6. The CDR3 loop reads CASSQTSGSVYEQYF. The DNA for the CDR3 is TGTGCCAGCAGCCAAACTAGCGGGAGTGTCTACGAGCAGTACTTC. The variable domain in full, completed from reference TRBV7-9 and TRBJ2-7, reads DTGVSQNPRHKITKRGQNVTFRCDPISEHNRLYWYRQTLGQGPEFLTYFQNEAQLEKSRLLSDRFSAERPKGSFSTLEIQRTEQGDSAMYLCASSQTSGSVYEQYFGPGTRLTVT.

Ten or more counts support this clonotype. The chain has TRBV10-3 and TRBJ2-6; maybe TRBD1 (6 bases). The CDR3 extends over 13 amino acids. Germline V gives CDR1 ENHRY, CDR2 SYGVKD. Trimming removed 11 bases from V and 8 bases from J, with 16 bases in between. CDR3 bases: TGTGCCGGGATGGGGGCCTGGTCCAACGTCCTGACTTTC. Protein: CAGMGAWSNVLTF.

The chain is built from TRBV10-3 and TRBJ2-2; TRBD1 or TRBD2 may be the D gene (5 bases each). V lost 10 bases and J 4 bases, leaving 19 bases between the germline ends. This CDR3 has 15 amino acids. The germline V gene has CDR1 ENHRY and CDR2 SYGVKD. CDR3 amino acids: CASIAGTDITGELFF. The CDR3 DNA reads as TGTGCCAGCATTGCCGGGACGGATATCACCGGGGAGCTGTTTTTT.

In its sample, this clonotype was seen many times. The chain joins TRBV29-1 to TRBJ1-6, with D unresolved. The CDR3 consists of 13 residues. CDR1 is SQVTM, CDR2 ANQGSEA, per germline. Between the trimmed V and J ends, which lost 2 bases and 9 bases, there was a span of 11 bases. CDR3 protein: CSVEITMGSPLHF. The DNA for the CDR3 is TGCAGCGTTGAAATAACAATGGGTTCACCCCTCCACTTT.

Points on this clonotype: With a much larger clone just one base away, this may be a read error. The chain recombines TRBV12-3 or TRBV12-4 with TRBJ1-1; D not certain. This CDR3 comprises 11 residues. CDR3 DNA: TGTGCCTGCAGTGAAACATCTGAAGCTTTCTTT. It codes for CACSETSEAFF.

This clonotype was observed many times. The chain uses TRBV12-3 or TRBV12-4 and TRBJ1-1; 7 nucleotides line up with TRBD1. The V segment lost 7 bases and the J segment 6 bases; nucleotides outside the gene matches: 5. This CDR3 has 12 amino acids. CDR3 protein: CASTRTGSEAFF. The CDR3 DNA follows: TGTGCCAGCACCCGGACAGGTTCTGAAGCTTTCTTT.

The chain links TRBV4-3 to TRBJ2-7; D not certain. Per germline, CDR1 LGHNA and CDR2 YSLEER. CDR3 length: 15 amino acids. The V end lost 0 bases, the J end lost 6 bases, and 15 bases lay between the germline ends. CDR3 nucleotides: TGCGCCAGCAGCCAAGATGAAGGGTTCGCGTTCGAGCAGTACTTC. This codes for CASSQDEGFAFEQYF.

This clonotype was counted at least ten times. The CDR3 loop is CSACTLGLAGISYEQYF. CDR3 sequence (DNA): TGCAGTGCCTGCACGTTAGGACTAGCGGGCATCTCCTACGAGCAGTACTTC. The J gene is TRBJ2-7, the V gene TRBV20-1; 11 bases fit TRBD2. Germline V gene lookup returns CDR1 DFQATT and CDR2 SNEGSKA (reference sequence). V was pared by 6 bases and J by 0 bases, with 13 bases of the junction left unmatched. This CDR3 is built from 17 residues.

This chain links TRBV11-3 with TRBJ2-5; tentatively, D is TRBD1 or TRBD2 (5 bases each). This CDR3 has 15 residues. V lost 1 base to trimming and J lost 7 bases, with 16 bases between them. Germline lookup yields CDR1 SGHNT and CDR2 YENEEA. The CDR3 region has the DNA TGTGCCAGCAGCTTAGTGTTTAGGGGACCCGGGACCCAGTACTTC. This gives the protein CASSLVFRGPGTQYF.